This record concerns one TCR beta chain sequence. Its antigen is undetermined. These data come from a study of shared clonotypes between healthy human individuals. Notes on the study in general: For naive CD4 cells, approximately 5% of clonotypes were shared across a few donors.

Clones were sequenced by immunoSEQ multiplex PCR, and TCRdb holds only the in-frame ones, with some missing. Of around 2,000,000 clones detected, about 92% appear once; the ten largest clones hold under 2%. This CDR3 region has 15 residues. Germline V lookup: CDR1 MNHEY, CDR2 SVGAGI. V shed 2 bases and J shed 8 bases, with 15 bases lying between them. The naive CD8 fraction comprised CD45RO-negative cells positively selected for CCR7 and excluded terminally differentiated effector memory CD45RA+ cells. This sequence was found in a man aged 18 to 30 in good health. Some clones in this sample may be carry-over from other donors' samples. The V call is TRBV6-5, the J call TRBJ1-4; D possibly corresponds to TRBD1 (5 bases). The sample comprised naive CD8+ T cells from PBMCs. The CDR3, as DNA: TGTGCCAGCAGTTACGCCGGGACGGGGCGGGAAAAACTGTTTTTT. This encodes CASSYAGTGREKLFF.